These T cell receptor beta chains were read from a single sample in a study of blood T cell repertoires in COVID-19. The repertoire was sequenced with immunoSEQ multiplex PCR; TCRdb's copy has only in-frame clones and lacks some. This sample yields around 270,000 clones, of which about 80% are seen a single time; around a sixth belongs to the top ten. Sequenced sample: peripheral blood. These receptors originate from a person aged 65-85 years with COVID-19, enrolled during active disease. The CDR3 runs from the conserved cysteine through the conserved F or W. D genes are given only for firm matches. Only some rows state a clone size, as once, few, many or a class for expanded clones.

V	D	J	size	DNA	CDR3
TRBV28	-	TRBJ1-2	-	TGTGCCAGCAGTTGGACAACTAACTATGGCTACACCTTC	CASSWTTNYGYTF
TRBV7-9	-	TRBJ2-7	-	TGTGCCAGCAGCTTAGGTGCTGGGGCAAACTACGAGCAGTACTTC	CASSLGAGANYEQYF
TRBV11-2	TRBD1	TRBJ2-7	-	TGTGCCAGCAGCTCGACAGGGGGGGCCTACGAGCAGTACTTC	CASSSTGGAYEQYF
TRBV19	-	TRBJ1-2	-	TGTGCCAGTGAGGGTCGAGGCTATGGCTACACCTTC	CASEGRGYGYTF
TRBV2	-	TRBJ2-7	-	TGTGCCAGCAGTGAGTACAGCGGATACGAGCAGTACTTC	CASSEYSGYEQYF
TRBV19	TRBD1	TRBJ1-5	-	TGTGCCAGTAGCCCGGGACAGGGGAATCAGCCCCAGCATTTT	CASSPGQGNQPQHF
TRBV4-1	-	TRBJ1-1	-	TGCGCCAGCAGCCAAGATCCCAGATATGAAGCTTTCTTT	CASSQDPRYEAFF
TRBV7-2	-	TRBJ2-7	-	TGTGCCAGCGCTTTACCTGAGCGACTAAAATACGAGCAGTACTTC	CASALPERLKYEQYF
TRBV6-2/TRBV6-3	-	TRBJ2-4	-	TGTGCCAGCAGTTATGGGGGGGGGCAGGTCAAAAACATTCAGTACTTC	CASSYGGGQVKNIQYF
TRBV25-1	-	TRBJ1-5	-	TGTGCCAGCAGTGAATATACGGGAGATAGCAATCAGCCCCAGCATTTT	CASSEYTGDSNQPQHF
TRBV7-3	TRBD1	TRBJ2-1	-	TGTGCCAGCAGCGGCACAGGGGGCTTCTCCTACAATGAGCAGTTCTTC	CASSGTGGFSYNEQFF
TRBV28	TRBD1	TRBJ1-1	once	TGTGCCAGCAGCGATCCTCAGGGACAGGGGTTGACTGAAGCTTTCTTT	CASSDPQGQGLTEAFF
TRBV7-9	-	TRBJ1-5	few	TGTGCCAGCAGAGAGGGAGGCAATCAGCCCCAGCATTTT	CASREGGNQPQHF
TRBV12-3/TRBV12-4	-	TRBJ2-7	once	TGTGCCAGCAGTCTCGGGGGTCCCCTCGAGCAGTACTTC	CASSLGGPLEQYF
TRBV5-4	-	TRBJ1-6	-	TGTGCCAGCAGCATTGACAGTGCCAATTCACCCCTCCACTTT	CASSIDSANSPLHF
TRBV14	-	TRBJ2-3	-	TGTGCCAGCAGCCTCGGTGAGGGTGTTACGCAGTATTTT	CASSLGEGVTQYF
TRBV7-2	-	TRBJ1-1	-	TGTGCCAGCAGCTTAGGTGGTGATGTGGGGGGAGCTTTCTTT	CASSLGGDVGGAFF
TRBV4-1	-	TRBJ2-1	-	TGCGCCAGCAGCCAACCCGGAGACTTCTACAATGAGCAGTTCTTC	CASSQPGDFYNEQFF
TRBV7-2	-	TRBJ2-7	once	TGTGCCAGCAGCTTGGGTTCCCGGGGAAACTCCTACGAGCAGTACTTC	CASSLGSRGNSYEQYF
TRBV7-2	-	TRBJ1-1	-	TGTGCCAGCAGCGCAGTACAGGGGAACACTGAAGCTTTCTTT	CASSAVQGNTEAFF
TRBV3-1/TRBV3-2	-	TRBJ2-4	-	TGTGCCGGCTACATTCAGTACTTC	CAGYIQYF
TRBV24-1	-	TRBJ2-1	-	TGTGCCACCAGTGACACCAACAGGGAGCAGTTCTTC	CATSDTNREQFF
TRBV19	-	TRBJ1-1	-	TGTGCCAGTAGCCCAGGGTGGGGAACTGAAGCTTTCTTT	CASSPGWGTEAFF
TRBV5-4	-	TRBJ2-2	-	TGTGCCAGCAGCTTCCAACTAGCAGTAAGGGAGCTGTTTTTT	CASSFQLAVRELFF
TRBV9	-	TRBJ2-3	-	TGTGCCAGCAACCAGTCCCCCACAGATACGCAGTATTTT	CASNQSPTDTQYF
TRBV18	TRBD2	TRBJ2-2	-	TGTGCCAGCTCAGCCGGACTAGCGGGGGGGCCGTACACCGGGGAGCTGTTTTTT	CASSAGLAGGPYTGELFF
TRBV12-3/TRBV12-4	-	TRBJ2-1	-	TGTGCCAGCAGTGCCACTAGCACTGAGCAGTTCTTC	CASSATSTEQFF
TRBV28	TRBD1	TRBJ1-5	-	TGTGCCAGCAGTTCCTCAACCGGACAGGGAAGTTTTTATCAGCCCCAGCATTTT	CASSSSTGQGSFYQPQHF
TRBV5-5	-	TRBJ2-1	few	TGTGCCAGCAGCTTGGCATACAGCTCCTACAATGAGCAGTTCTTC	CASSLAYSSYNEQFF
TRBV12-3/TRBV12-4	-	TRBJ1-4	-	TGTGCCAGCGGGGGCCTGAAGGGGGTAGAACTGTTTTTT	CASGGLKGVELFF
TRBV19	-	TRBJ1-5	-	TGTGCCAGTAGTATAAAGGACAGCCTCAATCAGCCCCAGCATTTT	CASSIKDSLNQPQHF
TRBV19	-	TRBJ2-4	-	TGTGCCAGTAGCCCCGAAGGCGCGGGACAGTACTTC	CASSPEGAGQYF
TRBV29-1	-	TRBJ1-2	-	TGCAGCGTTGACAGGGATGGCTACACCTTC	CSVDRDGYTF
TRBV19	-	TRBJ2-5	-	TGTGCCAGTAGTATAGCCCGCGGACAACAAGAGACCCAGTACTTC	CASSIARGQQETQYF
TRBV6-5	-	TRBJ1-3	-	TGTGCCAGCAGCAGGACGGGAGGGAGTGGAAACACCATATATTTT	CASSRTGGSGNTIYF
TRBV7-9	TRBD2	TRBJ2-3	-	TGTGCCAGCAGCCGGACTAGCGGGGGACTGACAGATACGCAGTATTTT	CASSRTSGGLTDTQYF
TRBV19	TRBD1	TRBJ1-1	-	TGTGCCAGCGGCGGACAGGCCACTGAAGCTTTCTTT	CASGGQATEAFF
TRBV5-1	TRBD1	TRBJ2-7	-	TGCGCCAGCAGCTTGGTCCTGGGACAGGGTGGCGAGCAGTACTTC	CASSLVLGQGGEQYF
TRBV2	TRBD2	TRBJ2-7	-	TGTGCCAGCAGTGAAATAGCGGGAGGGCCTCAGTACTTC	CASSEIAGGPQYF
TRBV7-9	TRBD1	TRBJ2-7	-	TGTGCCAGCAGCTTTTTCTTCAGGGGGCGGCGTCGGAACGAGCAGTACTTC	CASSFFFRGRRRNEQYF
TRBV6-1	TRBD2	TRBJ2-7	-	TGTGCCAGCAGTGAAGGGGGGACTAACTACGAGCAGTACTTC	CASSEGGTNYEQYF
TRBV19	TRBD1	TRBJ1-5	-	TGTGCCAGTAGTATAGGACAGGGGGCCGTTCAGCCCCAGCATTTT	CASSIGQGAVQPQHF
TRBV6-5	-	TRBJ2-7	-	TGTGCCAGGACAAGCTCCTACGAGCAGTACTTC	CARTSSYEQYF
TRBV7-3	-	TRBJ2-1	once	TGTGCCAGCAGCTTTAAGAGTGGACTACCTCTTAGTGAGCAGTTCTTC	CASSFKSGLPLSEQFF
TRBV4-1	-	TRBJ2-5	-	TGCGCCAGCAGCCAAGATTTCGGAGTGGGAGAGACCCAGTACTTC	CASSQDFGVGETQYF
TRBV27	TRBD2	TRBJ2-7	-	TGTGCCAGCAGTTACGTAGCGGGGGCCGCTGAGCAGTACTTC	CASSYVAGAAEQYF
TRBV7-2	-	TRBJ2-7	-	TGTGCCAGCAGCTTAGCTAGCTCTGGCTACGAGCAGTACTTC	CASSLASSGYEQYF
TRBV7-9	TRBD2	TRBJ2-5	once	TGTGCCAGCAGCCCCGGGACTAGCGGGAGAAGCGAGTACTTC	CASSPGTSGRSEYF
TRBV28	TRBD1	TRBJ2-7	-	TGTGCCAGCAGTTTTGACAGGGGATACTACGAGCAGTACTTC	CASSFDRGYYEQYF
TRBV5-8	-	TRBJ1-5	-	TGTGCCAGCAGCTTGCTAGGTCGGAGCAATCAGCCCCAGCATTTT	CASSLLGRSNQPQHF
TRBV18	-	TRBJ1-3	-	TGTGCCAGCTCATCACAACAGGCCTCTGGAAACACCATATATTTT	CASSSQQASGNTIYF
TRBV15	TRBD1	TRBJ2-5	-	TGTGCCACCAGCAGAGATATCCCCGGGGCAGGGGGTAAAGAGACCCAGTACTTC	CATSRDIPGAGGKETQYF
TRBV5-1	-	TRBJ2-1	-	TGCGCCAGCAGCTTTAGAACAGTGTCCCCTTCCTACAATGAGCAGTTCTTC	CASSFRTVSPSYNEQFF